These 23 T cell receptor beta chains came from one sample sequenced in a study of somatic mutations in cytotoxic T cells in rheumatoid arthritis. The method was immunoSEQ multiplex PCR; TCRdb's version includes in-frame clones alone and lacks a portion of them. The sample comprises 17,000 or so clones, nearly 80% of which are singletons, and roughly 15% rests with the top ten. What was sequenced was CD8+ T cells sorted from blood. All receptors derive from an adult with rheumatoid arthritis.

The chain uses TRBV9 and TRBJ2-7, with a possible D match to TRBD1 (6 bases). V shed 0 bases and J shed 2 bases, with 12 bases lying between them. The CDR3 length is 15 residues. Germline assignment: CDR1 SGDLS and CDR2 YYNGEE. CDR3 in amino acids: CASSVGAGETYEQYF. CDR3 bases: TGTGCCAGCAGCGTAGGGGCAGGGGAAACCTACGAGCAGTACTTC.

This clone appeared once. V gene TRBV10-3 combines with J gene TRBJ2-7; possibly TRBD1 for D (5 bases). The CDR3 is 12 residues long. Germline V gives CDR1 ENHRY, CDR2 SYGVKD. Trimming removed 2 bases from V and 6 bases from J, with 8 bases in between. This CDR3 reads CAISETGVEQYF. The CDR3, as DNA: TGTGCCATCAGTGAGACAGGCGTCGAGCAGTACTTC.

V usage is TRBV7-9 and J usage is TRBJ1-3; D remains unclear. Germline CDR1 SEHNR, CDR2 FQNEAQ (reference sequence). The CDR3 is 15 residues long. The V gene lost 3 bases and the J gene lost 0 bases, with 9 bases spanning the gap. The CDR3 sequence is CASSLTAVSGNTIYF. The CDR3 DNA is TGTGCCAGCAGCTTGACGGCCGTCTCTGGAAACACCATATATTTT.

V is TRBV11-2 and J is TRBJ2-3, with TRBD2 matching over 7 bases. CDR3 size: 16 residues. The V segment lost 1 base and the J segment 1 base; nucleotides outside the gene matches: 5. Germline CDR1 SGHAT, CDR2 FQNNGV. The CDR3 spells CASSLGAAGGTDTQYF. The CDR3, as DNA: TGTGCCAGCAGCTTAGGGGCCGCGGGGGGCACAGATACGCAGTATTTT. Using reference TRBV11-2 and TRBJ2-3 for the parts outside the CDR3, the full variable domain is EAGVAQSPRYKIIEKRQSVAFWCNPISGHATLYWYQQILGQGPKLLIQFQNNGVVDDSQLPKDRFSAERLKGVDSTLKIQPAKLEDSAVYLCASSLGAAGGTDTQYFGPGTRLTVL.

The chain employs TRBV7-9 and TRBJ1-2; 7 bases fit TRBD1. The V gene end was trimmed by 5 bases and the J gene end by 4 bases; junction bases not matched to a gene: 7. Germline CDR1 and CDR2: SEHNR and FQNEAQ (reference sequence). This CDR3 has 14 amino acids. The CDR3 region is CASSPGQTPYGYTF. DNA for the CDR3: TGTGCCAGCAGCCCGGGACAGACACCCTATGGCTACACCTTC.

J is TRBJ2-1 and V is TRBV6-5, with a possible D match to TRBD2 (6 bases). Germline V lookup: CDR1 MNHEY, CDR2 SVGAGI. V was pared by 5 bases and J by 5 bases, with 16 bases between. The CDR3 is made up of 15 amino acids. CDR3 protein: CASSRLAGTDNEQFF. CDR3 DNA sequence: TGTGCCAGCAGTCGTCTCGCGGGGACCGACAATGAGCAGTTCTTC.

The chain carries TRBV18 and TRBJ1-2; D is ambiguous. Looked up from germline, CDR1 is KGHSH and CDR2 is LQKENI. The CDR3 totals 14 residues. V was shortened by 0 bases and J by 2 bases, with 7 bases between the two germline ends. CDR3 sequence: CASSPPNGNYGYTF. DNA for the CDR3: TGTGCCAGCTCACCACCGAACGGGAACTATGGCTACACCTTC.

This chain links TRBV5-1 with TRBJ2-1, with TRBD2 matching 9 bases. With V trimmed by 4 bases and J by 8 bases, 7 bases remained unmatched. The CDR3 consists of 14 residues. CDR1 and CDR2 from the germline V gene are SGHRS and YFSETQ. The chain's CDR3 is CASSLAGTGDEQFF. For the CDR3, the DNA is TGCGCCAGCAGCCTAGCGGGGACCGGGGATGAGCAGTTCTTC.

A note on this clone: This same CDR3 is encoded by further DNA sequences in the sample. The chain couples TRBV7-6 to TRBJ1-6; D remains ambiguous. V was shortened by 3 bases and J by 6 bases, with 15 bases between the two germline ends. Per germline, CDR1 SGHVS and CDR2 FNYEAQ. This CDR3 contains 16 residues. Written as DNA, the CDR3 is TGTGCCAGCAGCTTGATAGACGTCTCGCCTAATTCACCCCTCCACTTT. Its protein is CASSLIDVSPNSPLHF.

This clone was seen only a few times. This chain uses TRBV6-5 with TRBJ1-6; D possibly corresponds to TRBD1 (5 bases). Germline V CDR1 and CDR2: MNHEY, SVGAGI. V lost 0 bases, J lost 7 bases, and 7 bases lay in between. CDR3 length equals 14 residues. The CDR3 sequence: CASSYSAGNSPLHF. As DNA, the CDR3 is TGTGCCAGCAGTTACTCGGCAGGGAATTCACCCCTCCACTTT.

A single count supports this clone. The CDR3 DNA is TGTGCCAGTAGTGGTCAGGGGCCACTTCAGAACACTGAAGCTTTCTTT. Its translation: CASSGQGPLQNTEAFF. This chain uses TRBV19 with TRBJ1-1, with a possible D match to TRBD1 (6 bases). This CDR3 comprises 16 residues. Looked up from germline, CDR1 is LNHDA and CDR2 is SQIVND (reference sequence). V shed 5 bases and J shed 1 base, with 17 bases lying between them.

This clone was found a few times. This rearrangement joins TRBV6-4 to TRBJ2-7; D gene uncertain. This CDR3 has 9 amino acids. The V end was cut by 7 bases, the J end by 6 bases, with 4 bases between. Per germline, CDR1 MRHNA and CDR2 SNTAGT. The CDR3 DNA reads TGTGCCAGCACGGGCGAGCAGTACTTC. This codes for CASTGEQYF.

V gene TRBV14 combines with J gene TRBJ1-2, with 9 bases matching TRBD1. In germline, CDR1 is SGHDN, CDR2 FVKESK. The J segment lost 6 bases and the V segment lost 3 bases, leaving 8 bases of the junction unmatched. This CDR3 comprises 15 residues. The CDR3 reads CASSHEIQGADGYTF. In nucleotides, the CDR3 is TGTGCCAGCAGCCACGAGATACAGGGGGCCGATGGCTACACCTTC.

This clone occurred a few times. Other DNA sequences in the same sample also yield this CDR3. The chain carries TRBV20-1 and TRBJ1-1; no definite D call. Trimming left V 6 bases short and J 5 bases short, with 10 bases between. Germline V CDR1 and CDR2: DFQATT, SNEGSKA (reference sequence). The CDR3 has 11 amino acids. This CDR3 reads CSASRSTEAFF. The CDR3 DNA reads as TGCAGTGCGTCTCGGAGTACTGAAGCTTTCTTT.

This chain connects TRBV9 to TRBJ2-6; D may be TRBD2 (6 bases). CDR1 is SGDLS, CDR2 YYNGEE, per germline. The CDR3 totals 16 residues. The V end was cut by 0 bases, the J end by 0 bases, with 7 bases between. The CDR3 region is CASSVVGGSGANVLTF. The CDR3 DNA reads TGTGCCAGCAGCGTAGTGGGGGGCTCTGGGGCCAACGTCCTGACTTTC.

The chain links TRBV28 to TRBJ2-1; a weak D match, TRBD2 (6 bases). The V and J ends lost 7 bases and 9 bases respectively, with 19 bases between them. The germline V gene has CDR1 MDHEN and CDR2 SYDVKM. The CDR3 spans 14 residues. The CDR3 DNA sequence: TGTGCCAGCAAATCAGGGAGGCCATCAACTGAGCAGTTCTTC. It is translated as CASKSGRPSTEQFF.

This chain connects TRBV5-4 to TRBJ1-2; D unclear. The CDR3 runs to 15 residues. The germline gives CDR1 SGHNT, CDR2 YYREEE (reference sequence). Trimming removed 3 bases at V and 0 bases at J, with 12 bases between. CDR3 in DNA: TGTGCCAGCAGCTCGTCCCCGCTAGCTAACTATGGCTACACCTTC. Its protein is CASSSSPLANYGYTF.

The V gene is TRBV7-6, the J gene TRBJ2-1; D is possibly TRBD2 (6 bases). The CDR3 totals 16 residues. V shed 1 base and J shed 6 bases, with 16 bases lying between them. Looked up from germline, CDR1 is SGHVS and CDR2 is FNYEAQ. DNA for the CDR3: TGTGCCAGCAGCTTAGTTCGGGGGATAGGTAGCAATGAGCAGTTCTTC. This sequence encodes CASSLVRGIGSNEQFF.

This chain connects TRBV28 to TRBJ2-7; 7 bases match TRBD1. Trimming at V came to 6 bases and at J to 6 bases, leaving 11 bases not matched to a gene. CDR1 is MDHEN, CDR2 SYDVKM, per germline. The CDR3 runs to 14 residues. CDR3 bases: TGTGCCAGCAGATCTACAGGGGTGGCTGGCGAGCAGTACTTC. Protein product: CASRSTGVAGEQYF.

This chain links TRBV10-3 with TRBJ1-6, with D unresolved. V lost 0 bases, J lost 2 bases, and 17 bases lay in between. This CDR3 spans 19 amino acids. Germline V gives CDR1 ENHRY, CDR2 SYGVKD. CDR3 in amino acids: CAISESVSVSRTYNSPLHF. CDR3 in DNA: TGTGCCATCAGTGAGTCGGTTTCAGTCTCAAGAACCTATAATTCACCCCTCCACTTT.

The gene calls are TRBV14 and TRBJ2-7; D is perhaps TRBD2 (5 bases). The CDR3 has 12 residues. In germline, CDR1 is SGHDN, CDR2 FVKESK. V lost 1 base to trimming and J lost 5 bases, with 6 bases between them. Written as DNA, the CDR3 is TGTGCCAGCAGCCAAGGAGGGAACGAGCAGTACTTC. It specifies CASSQGGNEQYF.

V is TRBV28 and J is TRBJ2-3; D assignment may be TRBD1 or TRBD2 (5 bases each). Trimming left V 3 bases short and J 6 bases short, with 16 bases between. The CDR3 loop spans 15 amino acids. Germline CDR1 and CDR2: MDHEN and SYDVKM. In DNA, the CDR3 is TGTGCCAGCAGTTTCGTCCCGTGGGGGACGGATACGCAGTATTTT. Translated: CASSFVPWGTDTQYF.

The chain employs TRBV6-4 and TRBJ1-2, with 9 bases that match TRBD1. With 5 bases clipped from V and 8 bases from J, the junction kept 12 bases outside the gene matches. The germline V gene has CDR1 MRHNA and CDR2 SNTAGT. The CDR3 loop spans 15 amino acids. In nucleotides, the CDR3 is TGTGCCAGCAGTCGTCGGACAGGGGAATATGAAGGCTACACCTTC. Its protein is CASSRRTGEYEGYTF.